This section outlines one TCR beta chain sequence together with its context. Its antigen remains undetermined. No quality values exist for individual bases; no much larger clone is one base distant. Focal radiation therapy combined with CTLA-4 blockade (ipilimumab) was tested in patients with chemo-refractory metastatic non-small-cell lung cancer. The data were taken from a study of radiotherapy plus CTLA-4 blockade in lung cancer (dated by TCRdb to the late 2010s). Background for the entire study: Among enrolled patients, around 20% had an objective response and 31% reached disease control.

Per the germline V gene, SNHLY is the CDR1 and FYNNEI is the CDR2. The germline V and J ends show losses of 9 bases and 5 bases respectively, and no gene match explains 9 bases of the junction. Including the terminal cysteine and phenylalanine, the CDR3 comprises 13 residues. CDR3 DNA is the only sequence kept; it has 39 bases, read in frame from the first base. Receptor amplification or capture employed the immunoSEQ multiplex PCR assay. What TCRdb holds here is the immuneACCESS table cut down to in-frame rearrangements. Part of the clones is not present; checked against another copy, under half of the missing clones reflect an unresolved V gene, and the others are unexplained. In this sample the table shows some 73,000 clones, around 78% of which occur a single time. Jointly, the top ten make up 22% of the sample. The paper's findings and limits, for the study overall: After treatment with radiotherapy and ipilimumab, TCR clones that originated in tumors expanded in peripheral blood. The strongest predictors of response were reported to be early dynamic shifts in blood T cell clones along with a rise in serum interferon-beta following radiation.

The chain couples TRBV2 to TRBJ2-5; TRBD1 matches 7 bases in the middle. Source: peripheral blood, taken from a patient treated with radiotherapy plus ipilimumab. The sequence was obtained from a human donor with non-small cell lung cancer whose response to radiotherapy plus ipilimumab could not be evaluated. Some clones in this sample may be carry-over from other donors' samples. The nucleotide sequence is TGTGCCAGTCACGGACAGGCCTGGGAGACCCAGTACTTC. Translated, it gives CASHGQAWETQYF.